What follows are 5 T cell receptor beta chains derived from one specimen sequenced in a study of T-cell memory formation after mild COVID-19. TCRdb ran MiXCR on the 5' RACE reads and lists one entry per CDR3 protein. The repertoire holds tens of thousands of distinct CDR3 sequences, with over 15% as singletons. The sequencing sample was made of PBMCs or a T cell subset sorted from them (not recorded which). The receptor set was obtained from an adult woman who had mild COVID-19 (a few samples of this study predate the infection). Cell type and time point are not known.

Many counts were recorded for this clonotype. The chain carries TRBV4-3 and TRBJ1-2; D not certain. CDR3 length: 15 residues. CDR1 LGHNA and CDR2 YSLEER come from the germline V gene. Trimming took 2 bases from V and 1 from J, leaving 11 bases between them. The CDR3 reads CASSQSSTSNYGYTF. CDR3 sequence (DNA): TGCGCCAGCAGCCAAAGCTCGACAAGTAACTATGGCTACACCTTC.

This clonotype has just a few counts. This sequence joins TRBV4-1 and TRBJ2-3; TRBD2 matches at 12 bases. Germline V gene lookup returns CDR1 MGHRA and CDR2 YSYEKL. V dropped 3 bases and J dropped 3; count of bases not matched to a gene: 1. CDR3 size: 15 residues. Here the CDR3 reads CASSQLAGGTDTQYF. The CDR3 DNA sequence: TGCGCCAGCAGCCAGCTAGCGGGGGGGACAGATACGCAGTATTTT.

V and J are TRBV13 and TRBJ1-2; a weak D match, TRBD1 (5 bases). The CDR3 runs 12 residues. Trimming shortened V by 3 bases and J by 7 bases, and 9 bases separated the two germline ends. CDR1 PRHDT and CDR2 FYEKMQ come from the germline V gene (reference sequence). CDR3 protein: CASSFGGLGYTF. CDR3 nucleotides: TGTGCCAGCAGCTTCGGGGGACTTGGCTACACCTTC.

This clonotype appeared a few times. The V and J genes are TRBV4-1 and TRBJ2-2; TRBD1 is a possible D gene (6 bases). The germline V gene has CDR1 MGHRA and CDR2 YSYEKL. Trimming cost V 0 bases and J 7 bases, with 15 bases left between them. CDR3 length: 16 residues. As DNA, the CDR3 is TGCGCCAGCAGCCAAGAACCAGGGGACCCCTACGGGGAGCTGTTTTTT. As protein: CASSQEPGDPYGELFF.

V is TRBV24-1 and J is TRBJ2-7, with D uncertain. V was shortened by 3 bases and J by 4 bases, with 12 bases between the two germline ends. The V gene's germline CDR1 is KGHDR and CDR2 SFDVKD. CDR3 size: 14 residues. In DNA, the CDR3 is TGTGCCACCAGTGATCCAAGATATGGTTACGAGCAGTACTTC. Protein: CATSDPRYGYEQYF.